The rows below give T cell receptor beta chains drawn from one sample of a study of shared clonotypes between healthy human individuals. TCRdb keeps only in-frame clones here, not all; method: immunoSEQ multiplex PCR. The repertoire has around 980,000 clones, around 78% of them found once; the top ten carry roughly 0.62%. Sequenced: memory CD4+ T cells from PBMCs. The receptors shown here come from a man aged 18 to 35 in good health. Some clones in this sample may be carry-over from other donors' samples. CDR3s include the opening cysteine and the closing phenylalanine or tryptophan. The D gene is left open where the match is weak. Only some rows state a clone size, as once, few, many or a class for expanded clones.

TRBV10-3,-,-,TRBJ2-3,TGTGCCATCAGTGGCACAAGACCTTCCGTAACGGATACGCAGTATTTT,CAISGTRPSVTDTQYF
TRBV15,-,-,TRBJ2-1,TGTGCCACCAGAGTGCCCGGGTGGGGAGGTGGCAATGAGCAGTTCTTC,CATRVPGWGGGNEQFF
TRBV27,-,once,TRBJ1-1,TGTGCCAGCAGTTTTATTACGGGGGCGGGCACTGAAGCTTTCTTT,CASSFITGAGTEAFF
TRBV15,TRBD1,-,TRBJ1-1,TGTGCCACCAGCAGAAAGACAGGGGGGACTGAAGCTTTCTTT,CATSRKTGGTEAFF
TRBV18,-,few,TRBJ2-5,TGTGCCAGCTCACCAAGGCCAAACCAAGAGACCCAGTACTTC,CASSPRPNQETQYF
TRBV4-1,-,few,TRBJ1-2,TGCGCCAGCAGCCAATACCTAGGTCTCAGGGGCTACACCTTC,CASSQYLGLRGYTF
TRBV5-4,TRBD2,-,TRBJ2-1,TGTGCCAGCAGCTCTACTAGCGGCGCCTACAATGAGCAGTTCTTC,CASSSTSGAYNEQFF
TRBV28,-,-,TRBJ1-3,TGTGCCAGCAGTAGTCAGGACACCAAACGAAACACCATATATTTT,CASSSQDTKRNTIYF
TRBV5-4,-,once,TRBJ2-5,TGTGCCAGCAGCTTGGTGAAAGTTGGGCAAGAGACCCAGTACTTC,CASSLVKVGQETQYF
TRBV25-1,TRBD2,-,TRBJ2-7,TGTGCCAGCAGTGAAGCTAGCGGGAGATACTCCATCGAGCAGTACTTC,CASSEASGRYSIEQYF
TRBV6-1,-,-,TRBJ1-4,TGTGCCAGCAGGATAATACTAAGTAATGAAAAACTGTTTTTT,CASRIILSNEKLFF
TRBV10-1,-,-,TRBJ2-1,TGCGCCAGCAAGTCGGGGCACAATGAGCAGTTCTTC,CASKSGHNEQFF
TRBV5-8,-,-,TRBJ1-2,TGTGCCAGCAGCTTGGACCACAGGGCGGATGGCTACACCTTC,CASSLDHRADGYTF
TRBV5-1,TRBD2,-,TRBJ2-3,TGCGCCAGCAGCCAACAAGCGGGAGGCATCACAGATACGCAGTATTTT,CASSQQAGGITDTQYF
TRBV30,TRBD2,-,TRBJ2-7,TGTGCCTGGAGTGTCGGGACTAGCGGGACCTACGAGCAGTACTTC,CAWSVGTSGTYEQYF
TRBV5-6,TRBD1,-,TRBJ1-4,TGTGCCAGCAGCCGTCGGCGGGGGACAGGGCGAGAAAAACTGTTTTTT,CASSRRRGTGREKLFF
TRBV7-8,-,-,TRBJ1-2,TGTGCCAGCAGCTCCTTGAGAGCGGACTATGGCTACACCTTC,CASSSLRADYGYTF
TRBV28,-,-,TRBJ1-2,TGTGCCAGCAGTTTATTTCCCCCCTCTGGAGGGGGCTACACCTTC,CASSLFPPSGGGYTF
TRBV7-7,TRBD1,-,TRBJ2-1,TGTGCCAGCAGCCCGGACAGGTTGGAGCAGTTCTTC,CASSPDRLEQFF
TRBV4-2,-,few,TRBJ1-1,TGTGCCAGCAGCCAAAAGAAGGGACTTAGAGGCACTGAAGCTTTCTTT,CASSQKKGLRGTEAFF
TRBV6-6,-,-,TRBJ2-3,TGTGCCAGCAGGGACCTCACAGATACGCAGTATTTT,CASRDLTDTQYF
TRBV12-5,TRBD1,-,TRBJ1-1,TGTGCTAGTGGTTTGGGGGGCATCCGGGACAGATCTGAAGCTTTCTTT,CASGLGGIRDRSEAFF
TRBV6-1,TRBD2,-,TRBJ2-2,TGTGCCAGCAAAGCGGGAGCCGGGACCGGGGAGCTGTTTTTT,CASKAGAGTGELFF
TRBV19,TRBD1,-,TRBJ2-2,TGTGCCAGTAGCCAAGCCCGACAGGGGACCGGGGAGCTGTTTTTT,CASSQARQGTGELFF
TRBV6-5,TRBD1,-,TRBJ1-1,TGTGCCAGCAGTTCCGGACAGGGGAGCACTGAAGCTTTCTTT,CASSSGQGSTEAFF
TRBV6-1,TRBD1,-,TRBJ1-4,TGTGCCAGCAGAACAGGGGGGAGGACTAATGAAAAACTGTTTTTT,CASRTGGRTNEKLFF
TRBV19,-,-,TRBJ2-3,TGTGGCAGCCGGATCCCAGGCACAGATACGCAGTATTTT,CGSRIPGTDTQYF
TRBV18,-,-,TRBJ2-3,TGTGCCAGCTCACTTTGGACTAGCACAGATACGCAGTATTTT,CASSLWTSTDTQYF
TRBV11-2,TRBD2,-,TRBJ2-3,TGTGCCAGCAGCTTAGAAGCGGGAGGAACAGATACGCAGTATTTT,CASSLEAGGTDTQYF
TRBV19,-,-,TRBJ1-4,TGTGCCAGTAGACGGAGTACAGGATACAATGAAAAACTGTTTTTT,CASRRSTGYNEKLFF
TRBV2,TRBD2,-,TRBJ2-1,TGTGCCAGCAGTGAAGAGTCGGGACTAGCGGGAGTGGGGCGGCAGTTCTTC,CASSEESGLAGVGRQFF
TRBV5-6,-,-,TRBJ2-7,TGTGCCAGCAGCCCCGTTACAGGGAACGAGCAGTACTTC,CASSPVTGNEQYF
TRBV28,-,-,TRBJ2-2,TGTGCCAGCAGTTTACCGAGACCCGGGGAGCTGTTTTTT,CASSLPRPGELFF
TRBV30,TRBD2,-,TRBJ2-7,TGTGCCTGGAGAGATCCTAGCGGGAGGATACAAAACGAGCAGTACTTC,CAWRDPSGRIQNEQYF
TRBV11-2,TRBD1,many,TRBJ1-1,TGTGCCAGCAGCTTAGATGGGTCGGAGGGGGCAGGCACTGAAGCTTTCTTT,CASSLDGSEGAGTEAFF
TRBV6-1,-,-,TRBJ1-5,TGTGCCAGCAGTGCGACCGGACAGCCTTATAGCAATCAGCCCCAGCATTTT,CASSATGQPYSNQPQHF
TRBV15,-,once,TRBJ2-5,TGTGCCACCGAACCAAGGGGGGGAGAGACCCAGTACTTC,CATEPRGGETQYF
TRBV27,-,-,TRBJ1-5,TGTGCCAGCAGAATCAATAGCAATCAGCCCCAGCATTTT,CASRINSNQPQHF
TRBV11-2,TRBD2,few,TRBJ2-2,TGTGCCAGCAGTTTTAGCGGGGCGAACACCGGGGAGCTGTTTTTT,CASSFSGANTGELFF
TRBV27,-,few,TRBJ1-1,TGTGCCAGCAGTACCCCGAATCAGGGGAACACTGAAGCTTTCTTT,CASSTPNQGNTEAFF
TRBV2,-,-,TRBJ1-4,TGTGCCAGCACTGAGGGTCTAGTAGAAAAACTGTTTTTT,CASTEGLVEKLFF
TRBV6-6,TRBD1,-,TRBJ1-4,TGTGCCAGCAGTTACTCCCAGGGGGCAACTAATGAAAAACTGTTTTTT,CASSYSQGATNEKLFF
TRBV5-1,TRBD1,-,TRBJ1-1,TGCGCCAGCAGCGGGACAGGGGACACTGAAGCTTTCTTT,CASSGTGDTEAFF
TRBV29-1,TRBD2,-,TRBJ2-1,TGCAGCGTTGAAGATCCTAGCGGGAGGGCCGGAGGCTCCTACAATGAGCAGTTCTTC,CSVEDPSGRAGGSYNEQFF
TRBV28,TRBD1,-,TRBJ2-2,TGTGCCAGCAGTTTACAGGGGGCGCTAAGGACCGGGGAGCTGTTTTTT,CASSLQGALRTGELFF
TRBV9,-,-,TRBJ2-4,TGTGCCAGCAGCGCCGGGACTCGAGAAAACATTCAGTACTTC,CASSAGTRENIQYF
TRBV6-5,TRBD2,-,TRBJ2-7,TGTGCCAGCAGTTACTCGCTTCGTAGCGGGAGCTACGAGCAGTACTTC,CASSYSLRSGSYEQYF
TRBV6-5,-,-,TRBJ1-5,TGTGCCAGCAGACCCTTGGCGGGCAGCAATCAGCCCCAGCATTTT,CASRPLAGSNQPQHF
TRBV6-5,-,many,TRBJ1-1,TGTGCCAGCAGCCGGGCAGGCAACACTGAAGCTTTCTTT,CASSRAGNTEAFF
TRBV4-2,-,-,TRBJ2-7,TGTGCCAGCAGCCAAGAAAGTCCTTTCGGCGTTCTCTCCTACGAGCAGTACTTC,CASSQESPFGVLSYEQYF
TRBV25-1,-,-,TRBJ2-3,TGTGCCAGCCGCCAAACGGCGGGACAAGAAGGCTTCACAGATACGCAGTATTTT,CASRQTAGQEGFTDTQYF
TRBV19,TRBD2,once,TRBJ2-7,TGTGCCAGTAGCAAGGGACTAGCGGGAGCCGAGCAGTACTTC,CASSKGLAGAEQYF
TRBV28,-,-,TRBJ2-1,TGTGCCAGCAGTTCACCAGCGGGTGTCACCTACAATGAGCAGTTCTTC,CASSSPAGVTYNEQFF
TRBV7-9,-,-,TRBJ2-1,TGTGCCAGCAGCTTAGAAAGACTGTGGGGGGCAAATGAGCAGTTCTTC,CASSLERLWGANEQFF
TRBV28,-,-,TRBJ1-5,TGTGCCAGCAGCCGGGGACTTTATAGCAATCAGCCCCAGCATTTT,CASSRGLYSNQPQHF
TRBV2,TRBD1,-,TRBJ2-3,TGTGCCAGCAGTGCAGACAGGGGGCCCGCAGATACGCAGTATTTT,CASSADRGPADTQYF
TRBV28,TRBD1,-,TRBJ1-3,TGTGCCAGCAGGAAAATCGGACAGGGAAGTCGCTCTGGAAACACCATATATTTT,CASRKIGQGSRSGNTIYF
TRBV19,-,-,TRBJ1-1,TGTGCCAGTAGTCTGGGACGCCCCCGGTCGAACACTGAAGCTTTCTTT,CASSLGRPRSNTEAFF
TRBV28,TRBD1,-,TRBJ1-5,TGTGCCAGCAGTTTACAGGCACAGGGGAAGAATCAGCCCCAGCATTTT,CASSLQAQGKNQPQHF